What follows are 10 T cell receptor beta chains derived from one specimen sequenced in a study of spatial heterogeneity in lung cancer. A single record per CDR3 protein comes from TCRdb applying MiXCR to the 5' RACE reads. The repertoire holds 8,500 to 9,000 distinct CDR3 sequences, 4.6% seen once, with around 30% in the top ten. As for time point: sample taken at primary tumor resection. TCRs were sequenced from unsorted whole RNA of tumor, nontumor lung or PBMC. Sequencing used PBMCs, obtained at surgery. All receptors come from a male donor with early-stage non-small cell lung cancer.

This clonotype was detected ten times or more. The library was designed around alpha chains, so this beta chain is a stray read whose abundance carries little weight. CDR3 in amino acids: CASSARPNTGELFF. The CDR3 nucleotides are TGTGCCAGCAGTGCCAGACCGAACACCGGGGAGCTGTTTTTT. This chain links TRBV27 with TRBJ2-2; D not resolved. The length of the CDR3 is 14 residues. Germline CDR1 reads MNHEY; CDR2 reads SMNVEV (reference sequence). V dropped 5 bases and J dropped 0 bases, with 7 bases sitting between them.

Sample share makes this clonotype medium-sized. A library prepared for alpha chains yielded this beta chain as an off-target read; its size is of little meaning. The CDR3 protein is CASTSGGAGEQYV. The CDR3, as DNA: TGTGCCAGCACCTCCGGGGGGGCGGGCGAGCAGTACGTC. This rearrangement joins TRBV28 to TRBJ2-7; 8 bases are a match to TRBD2. Per the germline V gene, CDR1 is MDHEN and CDR2 is SYDVKM. The V and J ends lost 7 bases and 6 bases, in that order; junction bases with no gene match: 8. The CDR3 has 13 residues.

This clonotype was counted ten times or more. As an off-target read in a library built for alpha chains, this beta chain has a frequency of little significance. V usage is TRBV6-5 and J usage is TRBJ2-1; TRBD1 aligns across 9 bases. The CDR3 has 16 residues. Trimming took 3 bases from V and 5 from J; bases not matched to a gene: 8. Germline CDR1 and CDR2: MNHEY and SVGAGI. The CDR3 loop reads CASSYWRDRVNNEQFF. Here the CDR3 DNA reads TGTGCCAGCAGTTATTGGCGGGACAGGGTAAACAATGAGCAGTTCTTC.

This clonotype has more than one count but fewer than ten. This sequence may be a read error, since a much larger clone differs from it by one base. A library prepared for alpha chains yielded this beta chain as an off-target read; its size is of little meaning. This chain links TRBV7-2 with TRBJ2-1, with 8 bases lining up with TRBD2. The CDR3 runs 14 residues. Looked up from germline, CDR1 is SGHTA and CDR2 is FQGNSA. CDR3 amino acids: CVSRPGLVFDEQFF. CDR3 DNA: TGTGTCAGCAGGCCGGGACTAGTATTCGATGAGCAGTTCTTC.

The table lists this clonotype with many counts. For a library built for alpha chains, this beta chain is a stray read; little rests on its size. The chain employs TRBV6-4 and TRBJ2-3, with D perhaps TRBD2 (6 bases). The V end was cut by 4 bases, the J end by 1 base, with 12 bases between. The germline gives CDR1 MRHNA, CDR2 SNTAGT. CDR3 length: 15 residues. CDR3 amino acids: CASSALAEGTDTQYF. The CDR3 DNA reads TGTGCCAGCAGTGCACTAGCTGAGGGCACAGATACGCAGTATTTT.

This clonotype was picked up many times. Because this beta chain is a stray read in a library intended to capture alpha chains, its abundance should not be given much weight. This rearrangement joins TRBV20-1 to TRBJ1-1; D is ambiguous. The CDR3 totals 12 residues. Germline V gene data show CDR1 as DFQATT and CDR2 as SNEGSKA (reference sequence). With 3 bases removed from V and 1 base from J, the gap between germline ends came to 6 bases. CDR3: CSARDENTEAFF. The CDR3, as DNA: TGCAGTGCTAGGGACGAGAACACTGAAGCTTTCTTT.

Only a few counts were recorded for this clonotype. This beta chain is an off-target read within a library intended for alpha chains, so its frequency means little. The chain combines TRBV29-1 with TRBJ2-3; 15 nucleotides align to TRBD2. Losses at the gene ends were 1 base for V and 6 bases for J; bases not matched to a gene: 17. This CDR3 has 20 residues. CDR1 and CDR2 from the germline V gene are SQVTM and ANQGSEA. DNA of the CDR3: TGCAGCGTTGAAGTGGCCGGGACTAGCGGGGGGCCGCTTGTTATTGATACGCAGTATTTT. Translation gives CSVEVAGTSGGPLVIDTQYF.

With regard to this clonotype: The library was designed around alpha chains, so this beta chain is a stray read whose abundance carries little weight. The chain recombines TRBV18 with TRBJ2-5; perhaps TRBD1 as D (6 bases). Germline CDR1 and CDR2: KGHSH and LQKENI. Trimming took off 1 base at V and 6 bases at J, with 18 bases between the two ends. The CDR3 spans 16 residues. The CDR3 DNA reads TGTGCCAGCTCACCACGGGAACAGGGCCCGGGAAAGACCCAGTACTTC. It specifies CASSPREQGPGKTQYF.

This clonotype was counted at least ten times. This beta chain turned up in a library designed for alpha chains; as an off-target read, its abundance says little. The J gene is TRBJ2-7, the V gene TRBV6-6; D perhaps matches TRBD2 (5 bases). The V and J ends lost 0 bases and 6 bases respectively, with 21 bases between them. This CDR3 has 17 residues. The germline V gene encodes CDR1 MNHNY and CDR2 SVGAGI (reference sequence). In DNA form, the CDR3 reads TGTGCCAGCAGTTACTCCTTTAAGGGAAGGTCTGGGAGCGAGCAGTACTTC. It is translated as CASSYSFKGRSGSEQYF.

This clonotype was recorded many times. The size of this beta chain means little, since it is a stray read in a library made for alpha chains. CDR3 region: CASSLGPGAYEQYF. CDR3 DNA: TGTGCCAGCAGTTTGGGACCTGGGGCTTACGAGCAGTACTTC. The V and J genes are TRBV27 and TRBJ2-7, with D perhaps being TRBD1 or TRBD2 (5 bases each). CDR3 length equals 14 residues. Per the germline V gene, CDR1 is MNHEY and CDR2 is SMNVEV (reference sequence). With 3 bases removed from V and 4 bases from J, the gap between germline ends came to 13 bases.